This T cell receptor (beta chain) was sequenced during a study of identical twins. This clonotype turned up a few times. Germline loops: CDR1 SGHDN, CDR2 FVKESK. Between the trimmed V and J ends, which lost 4 bases and 0 bases, there was a span of 14 bases. The CDR3 sequence is 16 residues long. In every case, the donor was a healthy Caucasian. Each CDR3 protein gets one entry after TCRdb re-called the 5' RACE reads with MiXCR. The sample has 700,000 or so distinct CDR3 sequences, 21% seen once. The data were also submitted as part of a second study, on T cells expressing NK-cell markers.

The chain links TRBV14 to TRBJ2-3; D gene ambiguous. The source is a woman aged 18 to 35 in good health. Material: PBMCs. CDR3: CASSRIGRSSTDTQYF. In DNA form, the CDR3 reads TGTGCCAGCAGCCGGATAGGACGGTCTAGCACAGATACGCAGTATTTT. Full variable domain (outside the CDR3, taken from reference TRBV14 and TRBJ2-3): EAGVTQFPSHSVIEKGQTVTLRCDPISGHDNLYWYRRVMGKEIKFLLHFVKESKQDESGMPNNRFLAERTGGTYSTLKVQPAELEDSGVYFCASSRIGRSSTDTQYFGPGTRLTVL.